The present entry profiles one T cell receptor (beta chain) with its context. The antigen is undetermined. V gave up 3 bases and J gave up 3 bases; unmatched junction bases: 5. The CDR3 runs 15 residues. CDR1 is LNHNV and CDR2 is YYDKDF in the germline V gene (reference sequence). This entry belongs to a study of T cell responses to AZD1222 COVID-19 vaccine. The repertoire was sequenced with immunoSEQ multiplex PCR; TCRdb's copy has only in-frame clones and lacks some. The data contain 100,000 to 150,000 clones, approximately 89% of them singletons. Study observations and caveats: Clonal diversity was possibly underestimated; the donors were predominantly white British and more often female. Mapped onto spike, vaccine-associated CD4 TCRs spanned it and were dominant at 160-218 and 743-854. At baseline, seropositivity was found in only six or seven AZD1222 recipients.

This receptor was obtained from an adult in good health. The specimen comprised peripheral blood, sampled on day 0 of AZD1222 vaccination. The chain combines TRBV15 with TRBJ2-7; 10 bases are shared with TRBD1. CDR3 DNA: TGTGCCACCAGCAGCGCCGGGACAGGGGACTACGAGCAGTACTTC. Its translation: CATSSAGTGDYEQYF.